The entry below gives a single T cell receptor beta chain sequence along with its context. Sequencing used immunoSEQ multiplex PCR; TCRdb keeps in-frame clones, though not all of them. The sample contains 250,000 to 300,000 clones, approximately 89% of which appear only once. The germline CDR1 and CDR2 sequences are SQVTM and ANQGSEA. V was pared by 4 bases and J by 4 bases, with 8 bases of the junction left unmatched. The CDR3 covers 15 residues. This specimen comes from a study of blood T cell repertoires in COVID-19. Study background: Nucleic acid was either cDNA or gDNA, and it came from T cells, B-cell-depleted T cells, or PBMCs.

The origin of this receptor is a woman aged 60-70 years with acute or convalescent COVID-19. V gene TRBV29-1 combines with J gene TRBJ1-2; 11 nucleotides align to TRBD1. Source material: peripheral blood. The CDR3 is CSVGGTGGSSYGYTF. DNA of the CDR3: TGCAGCGTTGGGGGGACAGGGGGATCCTCCTATGGCTACACCTTC.